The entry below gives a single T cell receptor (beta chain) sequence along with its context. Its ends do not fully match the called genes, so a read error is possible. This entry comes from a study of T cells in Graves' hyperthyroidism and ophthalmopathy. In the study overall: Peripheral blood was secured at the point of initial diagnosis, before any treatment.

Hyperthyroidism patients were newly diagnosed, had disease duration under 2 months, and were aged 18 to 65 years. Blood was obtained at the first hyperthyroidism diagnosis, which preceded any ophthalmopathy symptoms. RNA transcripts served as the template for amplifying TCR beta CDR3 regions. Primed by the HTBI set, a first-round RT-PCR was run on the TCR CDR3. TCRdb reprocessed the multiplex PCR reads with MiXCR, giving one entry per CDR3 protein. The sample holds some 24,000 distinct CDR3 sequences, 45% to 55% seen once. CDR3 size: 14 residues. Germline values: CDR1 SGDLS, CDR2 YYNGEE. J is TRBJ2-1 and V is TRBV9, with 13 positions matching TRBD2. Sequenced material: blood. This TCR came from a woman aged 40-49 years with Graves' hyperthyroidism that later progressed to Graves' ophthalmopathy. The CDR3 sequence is CASSPWTSGSSDEF. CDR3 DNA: TGTGCCAGCAGCCCATGGACTAGCGGGAGTTCGGATGAGTTC. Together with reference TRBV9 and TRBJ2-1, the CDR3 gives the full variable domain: DSGVTQTPKHLITATGQRVTLRCSPRSGDLSVYWYQQSLDQGLQFLIQYYNGEERAKGNILERFSAQQFPDLHSELNLSSLELGDSALYFCASSPWTSGSSDEFGPGTRLTVL.